The source of this TCR beta chain is a study of Graves' ophthalmopathy and Graves' hyperthyroidism. The study's findings and limits: Separation of ophthalmopathy from stable hyperthyroidism was achieved by a 13-signature model, at 85% to 90% sensitivity and roughly 81% specificity.

V was trimmed by 4 bases and J by 8 bases, leaving 12 bases between them. In germline, CDR1 is SGHRS, CDR2 YFSETQ. The CDR3 is made up of 12 amino acids. This clonotype was detected ten times or more. Its matching antigen is unknown. Amplification targeted the TCR beta CDR3 regions, with RNA transcripts as the source material. An initial RT-PCR round employing HTBI primers preceded a second-round multiplex PCR. TCRdb passed the multiplex PCR reads through MiXCR, listing each CDR3 protein once. The repertoire holds 660,000 or so distinct CDR3 sequences, with about two fifths as singletons. Clinical symptoms and serum thyroxine were used for diagnosis; TRAb, thyroid ultrasound and orbital computed tomography were also relied on.

The chain links TRBV5-1 to TRBJ1-2; possible D gene TRBD1, 6 bases. Sequencing used peripheral blood. The TCR sequence derives from an adult man with Graves' ophthalmopathy. The chain's CDR3 is CASSVTGMGYTF. CDR3 in DNA: TGCGCCAGCAGCGTCACAGGGATGGGCTACACCTTC.